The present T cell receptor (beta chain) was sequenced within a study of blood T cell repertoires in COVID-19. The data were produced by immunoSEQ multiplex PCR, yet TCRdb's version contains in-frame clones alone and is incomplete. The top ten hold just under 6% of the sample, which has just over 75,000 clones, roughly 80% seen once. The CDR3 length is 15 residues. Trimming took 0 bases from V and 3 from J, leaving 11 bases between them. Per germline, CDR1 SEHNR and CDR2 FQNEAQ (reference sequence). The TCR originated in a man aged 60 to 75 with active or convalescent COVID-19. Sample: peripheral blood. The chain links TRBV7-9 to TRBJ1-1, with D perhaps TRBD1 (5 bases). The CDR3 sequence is CASSLAGRRDTEAFF. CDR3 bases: TGTGCCAGCAGCTTAGCGGGGCGCAGGGACACTGAAGCTTTCTTT.